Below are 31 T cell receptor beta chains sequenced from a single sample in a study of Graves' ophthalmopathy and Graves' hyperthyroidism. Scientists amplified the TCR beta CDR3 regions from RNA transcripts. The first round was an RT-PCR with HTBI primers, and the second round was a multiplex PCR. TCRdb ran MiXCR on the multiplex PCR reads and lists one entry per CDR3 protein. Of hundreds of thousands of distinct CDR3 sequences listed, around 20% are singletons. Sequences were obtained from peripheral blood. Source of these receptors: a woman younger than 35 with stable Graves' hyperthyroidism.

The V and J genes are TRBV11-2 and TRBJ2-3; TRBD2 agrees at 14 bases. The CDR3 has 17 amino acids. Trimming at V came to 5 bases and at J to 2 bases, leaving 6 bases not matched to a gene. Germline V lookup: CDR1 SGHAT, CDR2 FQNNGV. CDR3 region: CASSLETSGGVTDTQYF. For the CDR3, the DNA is TGTGCCAGCAGCCTCGAGACTAGCGGGGGGGTCACAGATACGCAGTATTTT.

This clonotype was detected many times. The CDR3 is CSARHGGGVQPQHF. The CDR3 nucleotides are TGCAGTGCCCGACACGGGGGGGGCGTCCAGCCCCAGCATTTT. This sequence joins TRBV20-1 and TRBJ1-5; D perhaps matches TRBD1 (6 bases). Trimming left V 6 bases short and J 7 bases short, with 19 bases between. The CDR3 consists of 14 residues. Germline V gene data show CDR1 as DFQATT and CDR2 as SNEGSKA (reference sequence).

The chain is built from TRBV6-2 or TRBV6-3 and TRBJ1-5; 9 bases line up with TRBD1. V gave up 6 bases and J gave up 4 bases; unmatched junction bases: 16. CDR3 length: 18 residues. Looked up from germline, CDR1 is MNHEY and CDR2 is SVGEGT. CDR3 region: CASRTLLTGGWRNQPQHF. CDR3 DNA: TGTGCCAGCAGAACCCTTTTGACAGGGGGGTGGAGGAATCAGCCCCAGCATTTT.

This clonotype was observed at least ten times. Here the CDR3 reads CASSKWGLDYEQYF. The CDR3 DNA sequence: TGTGCCAGTAGTAAGTGGGGACTCGACTACGAGCAGTACTTC. The V gene is TRBV19, the J gene TRBJ2-7; tentatively, D is TRBD2 (6 bases). Germline assignment: CDR1 LNHDA and CDR2 SQIVND (reference sequence). The CDR3 is 14 residues long. Trimming took off 4 bases at V and 3 bases at J, with 13 bases between the two ends.

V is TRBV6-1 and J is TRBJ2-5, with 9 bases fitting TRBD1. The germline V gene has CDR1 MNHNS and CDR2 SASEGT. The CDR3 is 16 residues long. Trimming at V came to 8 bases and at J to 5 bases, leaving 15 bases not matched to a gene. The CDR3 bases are TGTGCCAGCTCCCCAACCGGGACAGGGTTCTTCGAGACCCAGTACTTC. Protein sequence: CASSPTGTGFFETQYF.

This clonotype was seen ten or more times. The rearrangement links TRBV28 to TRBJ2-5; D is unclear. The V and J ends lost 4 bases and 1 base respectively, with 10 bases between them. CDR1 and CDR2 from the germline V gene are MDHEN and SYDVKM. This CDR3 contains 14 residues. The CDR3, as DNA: TGTGCCAGCAGTTACACGAGCCCCCAAGAGACCCAGTACTTC. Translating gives CASSYTSPQETQYF.

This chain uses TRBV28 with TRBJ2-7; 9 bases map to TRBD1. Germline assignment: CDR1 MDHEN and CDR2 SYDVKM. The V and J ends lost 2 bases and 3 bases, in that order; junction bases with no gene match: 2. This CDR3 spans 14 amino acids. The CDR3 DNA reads TGTGCCAGCAGTTTAAGGGACAGGGACTACGAGCAGTACTTC. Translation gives CASSLRDRDYEQYF. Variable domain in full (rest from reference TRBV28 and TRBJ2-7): DVKVTQSSRYLVKRTGEKVFLECVQDMDHENMFWYRQDPGLGLRLIYFSYDVKMKEKGDIPEGYSVSREKKERFSLILESASTNQTSMYLCASSLRDRDYEQYFGPGTRLTVT.

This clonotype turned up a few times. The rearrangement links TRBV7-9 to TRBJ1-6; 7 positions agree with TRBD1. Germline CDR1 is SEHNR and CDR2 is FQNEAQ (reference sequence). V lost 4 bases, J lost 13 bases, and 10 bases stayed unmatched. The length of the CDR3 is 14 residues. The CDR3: CASSSRTGQGPLHF. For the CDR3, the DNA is TGTGCCAGCAGCTCGAGGACAGGCCAGGGGCCCCTCCACTTT.

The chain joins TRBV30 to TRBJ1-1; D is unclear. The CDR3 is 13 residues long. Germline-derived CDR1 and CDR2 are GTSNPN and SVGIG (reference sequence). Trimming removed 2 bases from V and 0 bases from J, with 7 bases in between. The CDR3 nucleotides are TGTGCCTGGAGTCAACAGATGAACACTGAAGCTTTCTTT. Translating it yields CAWSQQMNTEAFF. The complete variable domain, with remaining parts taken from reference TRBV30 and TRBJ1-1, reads SQTIHQWPATLVQPVGSPLSLECTVEGTSNPNLYWYRQAAGRGLQLLFYSVGIGQISSEVPQNLSASRPQDRQFILSSKKLLLSDSGFYLCAWSQQMNTEAFFGQGTRLTVV.

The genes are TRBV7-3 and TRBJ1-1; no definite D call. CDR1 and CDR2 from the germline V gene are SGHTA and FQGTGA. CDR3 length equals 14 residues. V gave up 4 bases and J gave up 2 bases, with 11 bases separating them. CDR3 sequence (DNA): TGTGCCAGCAGCTCGGCGACCCTTAACACTGAAGCTTTCTTT. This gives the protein CASSSATLNTEAFF.

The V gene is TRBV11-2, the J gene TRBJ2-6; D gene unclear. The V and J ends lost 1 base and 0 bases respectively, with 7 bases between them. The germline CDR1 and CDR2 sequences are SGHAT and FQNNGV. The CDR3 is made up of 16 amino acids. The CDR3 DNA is TGTGCCAGCAGCTTAGGCCTGAGCTCTGGGGCCAACGTCCTGACTTTC. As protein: CASSLGLSSGANVLTF.

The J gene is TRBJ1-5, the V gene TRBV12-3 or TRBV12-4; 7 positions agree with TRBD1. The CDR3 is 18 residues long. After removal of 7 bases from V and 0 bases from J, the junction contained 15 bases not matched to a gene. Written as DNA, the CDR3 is TGTGCCAGCACGAAGTTGACCGGGACAGAACTTAGCAATCAGCCCCAGCATTTT. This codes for CASTKLTGTELSNQPQHF.

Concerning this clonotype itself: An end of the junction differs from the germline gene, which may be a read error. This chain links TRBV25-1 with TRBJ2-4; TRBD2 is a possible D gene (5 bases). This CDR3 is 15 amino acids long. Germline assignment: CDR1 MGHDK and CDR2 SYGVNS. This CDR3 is CASSEYGNPGNIKYF. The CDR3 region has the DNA TGTGCCAGCAGTGAATACGGAAACCCGGGAAACATTAAGTACTTC.

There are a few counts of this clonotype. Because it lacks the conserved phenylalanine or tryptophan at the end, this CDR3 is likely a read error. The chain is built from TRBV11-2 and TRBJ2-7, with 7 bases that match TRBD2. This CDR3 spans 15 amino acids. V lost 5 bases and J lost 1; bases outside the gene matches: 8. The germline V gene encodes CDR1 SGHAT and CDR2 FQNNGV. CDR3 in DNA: TGTGCCAGCAGCCAAGAGGCGGGAGAGTCCTACGAGCAGTACTCC. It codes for CASSQEAGESYEQYS.

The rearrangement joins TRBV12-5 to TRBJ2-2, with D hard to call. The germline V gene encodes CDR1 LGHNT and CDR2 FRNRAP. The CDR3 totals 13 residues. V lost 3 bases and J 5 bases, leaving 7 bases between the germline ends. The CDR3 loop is CASGLWGTGELFF. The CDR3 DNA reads TGTGCTAGTGGTTTATGGGGTACCGGGGAGCTGTTTTTT.

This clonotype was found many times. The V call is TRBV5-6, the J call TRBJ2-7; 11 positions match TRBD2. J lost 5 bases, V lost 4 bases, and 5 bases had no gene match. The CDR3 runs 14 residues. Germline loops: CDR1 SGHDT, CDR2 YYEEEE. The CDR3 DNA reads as TGTGCCAGCAGCGGACTAGCGGGCTTTAACGAGCAGTACTTC. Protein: CASSGLAGFNEQYF.

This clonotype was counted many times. Here the CDR3 DNA reads TGTGCCAGCAGTTTCTCGACAGGGGGAAATGGCTACACCTTC. Its protein product is CASSFSTGGNGYTF. The J gene is TRBJ1-2, the V gene TRBV28; 9 nucleotides match TRBD1. J was trimmed by 6 bases and V by 3 bases; bases with no gene match: 5. Germline loops: CDR1 MDHEN, CDR2 SYDVKM. The CDR3 is 14 amino acids.

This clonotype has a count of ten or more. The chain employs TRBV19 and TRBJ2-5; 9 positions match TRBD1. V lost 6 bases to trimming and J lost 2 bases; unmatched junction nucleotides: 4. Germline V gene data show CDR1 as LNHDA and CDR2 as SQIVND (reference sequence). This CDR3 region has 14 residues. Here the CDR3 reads CASSSGTGQETQYF. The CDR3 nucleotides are TGTGCCAGTAGCTCCGGGACAGGGCAAGAGACCCAGTACTTC.

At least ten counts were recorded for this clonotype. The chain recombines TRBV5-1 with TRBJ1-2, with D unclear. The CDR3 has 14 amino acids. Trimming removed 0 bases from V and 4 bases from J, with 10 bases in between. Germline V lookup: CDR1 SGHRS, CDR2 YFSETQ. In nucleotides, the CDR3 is TGCGCCAGCAGCTTGGACGGGCAGAGCTATGGCTACACCTTC. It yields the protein CASSLDGQSYGYTF.

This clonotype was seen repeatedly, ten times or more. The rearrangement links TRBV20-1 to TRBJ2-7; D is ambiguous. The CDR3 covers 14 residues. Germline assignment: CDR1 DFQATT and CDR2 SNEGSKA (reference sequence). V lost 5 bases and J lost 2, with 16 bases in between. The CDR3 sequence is CSAQSRVPAYEQYF. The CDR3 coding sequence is TGCAGTGCTCAGTCCCGGGTCCCGGCCTACGAGCAGTACTTC.

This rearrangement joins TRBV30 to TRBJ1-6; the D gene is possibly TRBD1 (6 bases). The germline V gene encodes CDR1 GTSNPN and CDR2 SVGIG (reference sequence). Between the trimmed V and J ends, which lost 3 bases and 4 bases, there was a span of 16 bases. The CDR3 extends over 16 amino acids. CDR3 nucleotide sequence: TGTGCCTGGAGGCCCGAGCTAGGACAGTATAATTCACCCCTCCACTTT. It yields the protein CAWRPELGQYNSPLHF.

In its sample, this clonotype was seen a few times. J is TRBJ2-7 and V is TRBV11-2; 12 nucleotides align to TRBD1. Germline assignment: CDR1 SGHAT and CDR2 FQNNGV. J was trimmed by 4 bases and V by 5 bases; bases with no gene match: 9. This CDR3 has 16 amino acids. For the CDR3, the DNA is TGTGCCAGCAGCCTCTCGGGACAGGGGGCGGGATACGAGCAGTACTTC. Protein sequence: CASSLSGQGAGYEQYF.

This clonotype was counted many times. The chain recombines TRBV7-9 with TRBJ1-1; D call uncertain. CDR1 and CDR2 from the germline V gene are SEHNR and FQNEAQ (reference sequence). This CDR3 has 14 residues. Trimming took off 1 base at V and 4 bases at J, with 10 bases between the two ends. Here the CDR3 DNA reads TGTGCCAGCAGCTTAGAGGGAGAGTCCACTGAAGCTTTCTTT. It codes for CASSLEGESTEAFF.

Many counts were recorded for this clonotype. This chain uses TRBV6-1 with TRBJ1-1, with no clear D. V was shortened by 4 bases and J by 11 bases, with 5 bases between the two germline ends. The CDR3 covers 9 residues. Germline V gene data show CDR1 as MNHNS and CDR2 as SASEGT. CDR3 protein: CASSVGAFF. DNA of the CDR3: TGTGCCAGCAGTGTTGGGGCTTTCTTT.

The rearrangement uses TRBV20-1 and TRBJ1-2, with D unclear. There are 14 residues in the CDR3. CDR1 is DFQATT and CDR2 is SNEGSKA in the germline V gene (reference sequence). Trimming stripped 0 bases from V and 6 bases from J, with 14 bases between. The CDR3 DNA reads TGCAGTGCTAGAGATCGCCAGGTGTCGGATGGCTACACCTTC. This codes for CSARDRQVSDGYTF.

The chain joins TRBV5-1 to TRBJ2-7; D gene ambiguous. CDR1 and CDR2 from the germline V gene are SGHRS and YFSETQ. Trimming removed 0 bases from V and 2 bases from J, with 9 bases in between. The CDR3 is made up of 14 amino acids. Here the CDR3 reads CASSLDPWAYEQYF. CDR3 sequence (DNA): TGCGCCAGCAGCTTGGACCCTTGGGCCTACGAGCAGTACTTC.

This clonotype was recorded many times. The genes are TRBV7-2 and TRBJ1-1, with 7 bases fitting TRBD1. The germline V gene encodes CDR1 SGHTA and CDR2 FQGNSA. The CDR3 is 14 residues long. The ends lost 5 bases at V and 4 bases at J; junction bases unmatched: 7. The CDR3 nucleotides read TGTGCCAGCAGCAAACAGGGGTACGGCACTGAAGCTTTCTTT. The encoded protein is CASSKQGYGTEAFF.

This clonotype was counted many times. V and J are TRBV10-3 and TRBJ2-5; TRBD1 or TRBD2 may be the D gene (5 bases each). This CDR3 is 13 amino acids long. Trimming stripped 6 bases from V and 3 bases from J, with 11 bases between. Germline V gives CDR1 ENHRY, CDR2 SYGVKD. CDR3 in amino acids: CAIRPGTEETQYF. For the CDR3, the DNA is TGTGCCATCAGACCCGGGACGGAAGAGACCCAGTACTTC.

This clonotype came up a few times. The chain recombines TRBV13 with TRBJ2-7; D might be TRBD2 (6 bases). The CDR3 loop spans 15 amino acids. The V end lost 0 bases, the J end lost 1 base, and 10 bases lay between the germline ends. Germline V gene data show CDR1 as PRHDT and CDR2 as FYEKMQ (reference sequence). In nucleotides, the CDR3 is TGTGCCAGCAGCTTAGGGGGGACTCTATCCTACGAGCAGTACTTC. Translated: CASSLGGTLSYEQYF.

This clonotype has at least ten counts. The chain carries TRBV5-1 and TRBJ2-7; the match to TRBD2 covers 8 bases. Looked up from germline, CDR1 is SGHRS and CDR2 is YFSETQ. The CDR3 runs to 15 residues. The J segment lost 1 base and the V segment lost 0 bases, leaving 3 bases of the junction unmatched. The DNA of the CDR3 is TGCGCCAGCAGCTTGGGGCCTAGCGGGTCCTACGAGCAGTACTTC. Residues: CASSLGPSGSYEQYF.

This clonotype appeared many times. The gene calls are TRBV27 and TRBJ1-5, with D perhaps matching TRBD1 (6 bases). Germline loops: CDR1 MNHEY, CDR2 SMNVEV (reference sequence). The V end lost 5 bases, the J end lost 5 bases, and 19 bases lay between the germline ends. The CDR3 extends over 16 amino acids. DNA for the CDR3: TGTGCCAGCAGTGACGCAGGGGAAAACTTCTATCAGCCCCAGCATTTT. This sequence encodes CASSDAGENFYQPQHF.